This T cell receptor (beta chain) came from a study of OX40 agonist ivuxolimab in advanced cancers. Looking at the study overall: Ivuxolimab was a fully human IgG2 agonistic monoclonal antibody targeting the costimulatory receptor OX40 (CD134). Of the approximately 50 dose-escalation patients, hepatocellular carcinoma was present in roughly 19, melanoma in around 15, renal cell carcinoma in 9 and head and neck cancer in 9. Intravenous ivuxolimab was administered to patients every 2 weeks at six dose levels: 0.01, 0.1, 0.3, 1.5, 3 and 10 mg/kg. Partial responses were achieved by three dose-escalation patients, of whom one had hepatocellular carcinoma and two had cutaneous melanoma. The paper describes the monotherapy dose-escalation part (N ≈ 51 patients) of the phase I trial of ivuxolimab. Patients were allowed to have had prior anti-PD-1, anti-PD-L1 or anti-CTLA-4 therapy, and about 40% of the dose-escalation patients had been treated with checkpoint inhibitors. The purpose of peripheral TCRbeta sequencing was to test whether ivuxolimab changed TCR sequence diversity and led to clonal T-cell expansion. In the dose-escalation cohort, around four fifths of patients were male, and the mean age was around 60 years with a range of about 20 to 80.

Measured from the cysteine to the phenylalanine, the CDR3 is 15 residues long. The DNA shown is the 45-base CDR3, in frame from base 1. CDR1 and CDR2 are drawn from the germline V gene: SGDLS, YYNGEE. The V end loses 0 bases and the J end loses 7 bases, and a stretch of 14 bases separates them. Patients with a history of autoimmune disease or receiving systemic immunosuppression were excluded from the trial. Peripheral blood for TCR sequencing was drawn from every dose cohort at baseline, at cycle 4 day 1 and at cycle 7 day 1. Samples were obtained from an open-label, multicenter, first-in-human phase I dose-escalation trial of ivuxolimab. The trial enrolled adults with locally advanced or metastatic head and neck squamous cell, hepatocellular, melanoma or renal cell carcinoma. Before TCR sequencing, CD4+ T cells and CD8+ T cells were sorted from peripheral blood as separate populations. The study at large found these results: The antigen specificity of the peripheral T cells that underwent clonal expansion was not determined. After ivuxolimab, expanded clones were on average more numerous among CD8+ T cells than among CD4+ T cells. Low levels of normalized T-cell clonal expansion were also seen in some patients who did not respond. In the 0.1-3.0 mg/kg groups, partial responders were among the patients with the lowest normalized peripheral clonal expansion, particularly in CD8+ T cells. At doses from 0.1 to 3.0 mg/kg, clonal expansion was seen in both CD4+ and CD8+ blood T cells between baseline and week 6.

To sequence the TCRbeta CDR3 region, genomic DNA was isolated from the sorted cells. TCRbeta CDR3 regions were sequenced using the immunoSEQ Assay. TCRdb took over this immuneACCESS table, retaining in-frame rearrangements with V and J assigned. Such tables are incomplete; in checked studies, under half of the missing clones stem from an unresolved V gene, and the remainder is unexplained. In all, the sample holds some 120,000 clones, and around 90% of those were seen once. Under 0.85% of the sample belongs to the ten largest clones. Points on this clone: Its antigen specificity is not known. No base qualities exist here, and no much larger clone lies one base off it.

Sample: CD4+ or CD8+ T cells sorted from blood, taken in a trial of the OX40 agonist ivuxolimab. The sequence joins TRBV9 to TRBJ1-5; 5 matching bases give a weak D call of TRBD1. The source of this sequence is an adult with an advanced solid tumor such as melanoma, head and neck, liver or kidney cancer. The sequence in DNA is TGTGCCAGCAGCGTAGGATCTGGGGGATGGCAGCCCCAGCATTTT. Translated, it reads CASSVGSGGWQPQHF.